This paragraph covers one T cell receptor (beta chain) sequence. The sample originates from a study of blood T cell repertoires in COVID-19. Turning to the study itself: T cells, B-cell-depleted T cells, or PBMCs provided the cDNA or gDNA that served as material.

TCRdb's copy holds only in-frame clones and misses some; the assay was immunoSEQ multiplex PCR. The sample includes about 290,000 clones, around 89% seen only once; the top ten take about 4.6%. Germline V lookup: CDR1 SQVTM, CDR2 ANQGSEA. The CDR3 is made up of 12 amino acids. Trimming shortened V by 2 bases and J by 4 bases, and 8 bases separated the two germline ends. The receptor's source is a man aged 35 to 55 with acute or convalescent COVID-19. The chain links TRBV29-1 to TRBJ1-2; D uncertain. Sequences were obtained from peripheral blood. DNA for the CDR3: TGCAGCGTTGAAAAAGGGAGCTATGGCTACACCTTC. The encoded protein is CSVEKGSYGYTF. The variable domain in full, completed from reference TRBV29-1 and TRBJ1-2, reads SAVISQKPSRDICQRGTSLTIQCQVDSQVTMMFWYRQQPGQSLTLIATANQGSEATYESGFVIDKFPISRPNLTFSTLTVSNMSPEDSSIYLCSVEKGSYGYTFGSGTRLTVV.